These 23 T cell receptor beta chains share one sample of origin, sequenced in a study of blood T cell repertoires in COVID-19. Data came from immunoSEQ multiplex PCR; TCRdb stores just in-frame clones and leaves some out. The sample holds roughly 400,000 clones, roughly 90% seen once. The sequenced sample consisted of PBMCs or T cells enriched from blood (not recorded which). The receptors come from a woman between 18 and 29 years old who had been exposed to COVID-19.

This sequence joins TRBV14 and TRBJ2-2; the D gene is possibly TRBD2 (6 bases). V lost 4 bases, J lost 2 bases, and 20 bases lay in between. Germline CDR1 SGHDN, CDR2 FVKESK. The CDR3 contains 18 residues. This chain's CDR3 is CASSPPGFGGINTGELFF. In DNA form, the CDR3 reads TGTGCCAGCAGCCCCCCTGGGTTCGGGGGAATTAACACCGGGGAGCTGTTTTTT.

The V call is TRBV19, the J call TRBJ1-5; D not resolved. Trimming cost V 5 bases and J 1 base, with 21 bases left between them. CDR3 length: 18 amino acids. Germline V CDR1 and CDR2: LNHDA, SQIVND (reference sequence). This chain's CDR3 is CASSPRRRWRESNQPQHF. The CDR3 DNA reads TGTGCCAGTAGTCCCCGGAGGAGGTGGCGGGAAAGCAATCAGCCCCAGCATTTT. The complete variable domain, with remaining parts taken from reference TRBV19 and TRBJ1-5, reads DGGITQSPKYLFRKEGQNVTLSCEQNLNHDAMYWYRQDPGQGLRLIYYSQIVNDFQKGDIAEGYSVSREKKESFPLTVTSAQKNPTAFYLCASSPRRRWRESNQPQHFGDGTRLSIL.

The CDR3 here is CATSDPDTYNEQFF. For the CDR3, the DNA is TGTGCCACCAGTGACCCCGACACCTACAATGAGCAGTTCTTC. The chain employs TRBV24-1 and TRBJ2-1, with D hard to call. V lost 4 bases and J 2 bases, leaving 8 bases between the germline ends. CDR3 length: 14 residues. In germline, CDR1 is KGHDR, CDR2 SFDVKD.

This chain joins TRBV5-4 and TRBJ2-5; the D gene is possibly TRBD2 (5 bases). The CDR3 runs 15 residues. Between the trimmed V and J ends, which lost 0 bases and 3 bases, there was a span of 12 bases. The germline V gene encodes CDR1 SGHNT and CDR2 YYREEE (reference sequence). The CDR3, as DNA: TGTGCCAGCAGCTTGGGTTCGGGATACAAAGAGACCCAGTACTTC. Translation gives CASSLGSGYKETQYF.

The rearrangement joins TRBV29-1 to TRBJ1-2, with 7 positions matching TRBD1. The CDR3 runs to 12 residues. Germline values: CDR1 SQVTM, CDR2 ANQGSEA. Trimming took 3 bases from V and 3 from J; bases not matched to a gene: 1. CDR3 DNA sequence: TGCAGCGTTGACGGGACAGACTATGGCTACACCTTC. It specifies CSVDGTDYGYTF.

This clone occurred a few times. Different DNA sequences within this sample yield the same CDR3. This sequence joins TRBV6-1 and TRBJ1-2, with 7 bases that match TRBD1. The ends lost 1 base at V and 4 bases at J; junction bases unmatched: 3. Germline V CDR1 and CDR2: MNHNS, SASEGT. This CDR3 region has 14 residues. The CDR3 bases are TGTGCCAGCAGTGAAGAAGCAGGGGGCTATGGCTACACCTTC. This translates into CASSEEAGGYGYTF.

This clone came up once. The V and J genes are TRBV19 and TRBJ1-2, with TRBD1 matching over 12 bases. Losses at the gene ends were 9 bases for V and 4 bases for J; bases not matched to a gene: 12. The CDR3 runs to 16 residues. Germline lookup yields CDR1 LNHDA and CDR2 SQIVND (reference sequence). Here the CDR3 reads CASWVGTGGDFYGYTF. CDR3 bases: TGTGCCAGCTGGGTCGGGACAGGGGGCGATTTCTATGGCTACACCTTC. The variable domain in full, completed from reference TRBV19 and TRBJ1-2, reads DGGITQSPKYLFRKEGQNVTLSCEQNLNHDAMYWYRQDPGQGLRLIYYSQIVNDFQKGDIAEGYSVSREKKESFPLTVTSAQKNPTAFYLCASWVGTGGDFYGYTFGSGTRLTVV.

This rearrangement joins TRBV25-1 to TRBJ2-4; 8 nucleotides match TRBD1. Losses at the gene ends were 8 bases for V and 6 bases for J; bases not matched to a gene: 6. The germline gives CDR1 MGHDK, CDR2 SYGVNS. This CDR3 has 13 residues. The CDR3 region has the DNA TGTGCCAGCGCCGGGGGACAGGTAAACATTCAGTACTTC. Amino acid sequence: CASAGGQVNIQYF.

J is TRBJ2-1 and V is TRBV12-3 or TRBV12-4; 10 bases map to TRBD1. The CDR3 runs 13 residues. The J segment lost 12 bases and the V segment lost 5 bases, leaving 7 bases of the junction unmatched. The CDR3 protein is CASSQDRDRGQFF. CDR3 nucleotides: TGTGCCAGCAGTCAGGACCGGGACAGGGGGCAGTTCTTC.

The V and J genes are TRBV5-4 and TRBJ1-2; D unclear. The germline V and J ends were trimmed by 4 bases and 1 base, with 11 bases remaining between them. From germline, CDR1 is SGHNT and CDR2 YYREEE (reference sequence). The CDR3 totals 14 residues. The CDR3 DNA sequence: TGTGCCAGCAGCCTAGTGACGGGTAACTATGGCTACACCTTC. Translation: CASSLVTGNYGYTF. The whole variable domain, filled in from reference TRBV5-4 and TRBJ1-2, reads ETGVTQSPTHLIKTRGQQVTLRCSSQSGHNTVSWYQQALGQGPQFIFQYYREEENGRGNFPPRFSGLQFPNYSSELNVNALELDDSALYLCASSLVTGNYGYTFGSGTRLTVV.

V is TRBV7-2 and J is TRBJ1-2; D unclear. The CDR3 has 13 residues. V was shortened by 0 bases and J by 7 bases, with 9 bases between the two germline ends. CDR1 is SGHTA and CDR2 is FQGNSA in the germline V gene. CDR3 sequence (DNA): TGTGCCAGCAGCTTAGCGCCGGGGAGTGGCTACACCTTC. It yields the protein CASSLAPGSGYTF.

This chain links TRBV18 with TRBJ1-5, with TRBD1 matching 7 bases. V was pared by 3 bases and J by 1 base, with 3 bases of the junction left unmatched. The CDR3 is 15 residues long. The V gene's germline CDR1 is KGHSH and CDR2 LQKENI. The CDR3 nucleotides are TGTGCCAGCTCACCTCAGACAGGGAGCAATCAGCCCCAGCATTTT. It codes for CASSPQTGSNQPQHF.

This chain uses TRBV5-1 with TRBJ1-2, with TRBD1 matching over 9 bases. The ends lost 4 bases at V and 8 bases at J; junction bases unmatched: 12. Germline V gene data show CDR1 as SGHRS and CDR2 as YFSETQ. There are 15 residues in the CDR3. The CDR3 nucleotides read TGCGCCAGCAGCAAAGACCCGGGACAGGGTCAGGGCTACACCTTC. This gives the protein CASSKDPGQGQGYTF.

V is TRBV27 and J is TRBJ1-1; the match to TRBD1 covers 8 bases. The CDR3 runs to 15 residues. Germline trimming cut 1 base from V and 5 bases from J; bases unmatched to any gene: 6. The germline gives CDR1 MNHEY, CDR2 SMNVEV (reference sequence). The CDR3 nucleotides read TGTGCCAGCAGTTTATTTCAGGGGGCCTGGACTGAAGCTTTCTTT. Translating it yields CASSLFQGAWTEAFF.

The chain has TRBV6-5 and TRBJ2-3; TRBD1 agrees at 7 bases. V lost 6 bases, J lost 1 base, and 7 bases stayed unmatched. The CDR3 spans 15 residues. Germline V gives CDR1 MNHEY, CDR2 SVGAGI. This CDR3 reads CASSHGQDGTDTQYF. In DNA form, the CDR3 reads TGTGCCAGCAGCCATGGACAGGACGGCACAGATACGCAGTATTTT.

The rearrangement joins TRBV6-5 to TRBJ2-2; TRBD1 might be the D (5 bases). This CDR3 has 14 amino acids. Between the trimmed V and J ends, which lost 5 bases and 1 base, there was a span of 8 bases. Germline V gene lookup returns CDR1 MNHEY and CDR2 SVGAGI. The CDR3 bases are TGTGCCAGCAGTCGAGGACAGAACACCGGGGAGCTGTTTTTT. Its protein is CASSRGQNTGELFF.

Concerning this clone: Additional DNA sequences in this sample encode the identical CDR3. The V call is TRBV12-3 or TRBV12-4, the J call TRBJ1-2, with D unresolved. V was clipped by 5 bases and J by 2 bases, with 6 bases between them. The length of the CDR3 is 12 residues. CDR3 residues: CASSGGNYGYTF. The CDR3 DNA reads TGTGCCAGCAGTGGAGGGAACTATGGCTACACCTTC.

The chain joins TRBV28 to TRBJ1-5, with 7 positions matching TRBD1. V gave up 8 bases and J gave up 1 base; unmatched junction bases: 11. The CDR3 runs 16 residues. Germline V gives CDR1 MDHEN, CDR2 SYDVKM. The CDR3 here is CASSTGMIQSNQPQHF. The CDR3 DNA follows: TGTGCCAGCTCGACAGGGATGATCCAAAGCAATCAGCCCCAGCATTTT.

The J gene is TRBJ1-5, the V gene TRBV15; D is uncertain. This CDR3 is 15 amino acids long. V was clipped by 1 base and J by 5 bases, with 12 bases between them. Germline V CDR1 and CDR2: LNHNV, YYDKDF (reference sequence). CDR3 nucleotide sequence: TGTGCCACCAGCAGAGGGCGGCAGCTTGATCAGCCCCAGCATTTT. Its protein product is CATSRGRQLDQPQHF.

J is TRBJ2-1 and V is TRBV11-2; weak D call: TRBD1 (7 bases). V lost 2 bases, J lost 9 bases, and 14 bases lay in between. There are 14 residues in the CDR3. Germline lookup yields CDR1 SGHAT and CDR2 FQNNGV. CDR3 nucleotides: TGTGCCAGCAGCTTATTTACAGGGGAGGTTGAGCAGTTCTTC. Its protein product is CASSLFTGEVEQFF. Drawing the rest from reference TRBV11-2 and TRBJ2-1, the complete variable domain is EAGVAQSPRYKIIEKRQSVAFWCNPISGHATLYWYQQILGQGPKLLIQFQNNGVVDDSQLPKDRFSAERLKGVDSTLKIQPAKLEDSAVYLCASSLFTGEVEQFFGPGTRLTVL.

V is TRBV13 and J is TRBJ2-1; D ambiguous. Trimming cost V 2 bases and J 10 bases, with 9 bases left between them. CDR1 and CDR2 from the germline V gene are PRHDT and FYEKMQ (reference sequence). The length of the CDR3 is 12 residues. The CDR3 region is CASSLRAMEQFF. CDR3 DNA sequence: TGTGCCAGCAGCTTAAGAGCGATGGAGCAGTTCTTC.

This chain links TRBV5-1 with TRBJ2-7, with 9 bases lining up with TRBD2. The V segment lost 0 bases and the J segment 1 base; nucleotides outside the gene matches: 2. The CDR3 loop spans 15 amino acids. Germline V CDR1 and CDR2: SGHRS, YFSETQ. DNA for the CDR3: TGCGCCAGCAGCTTGGGGGCGGGAGGGTCCTACGAGCAGTACTTC. This gives the protein CASSLGAGGSYEQYF.

The count of this clone is one. This chain uses TRBV2 with TRBJ2-5, with 8 bases identical to TRBD1. The germline V gene has CDR1 SNHLY and CDR2 FYNNEI. Trimming cost V 7 bases and J 5 bases; bases outside gene matches: 9. This CDR3 is 14 amino acids long. The CDR3: CASTLTGARETQYF. In nucleotides, the CDR3 is TGTGCCAGCACCTTGACAGGGGCCCGGGAGACCCAGTACTTC.